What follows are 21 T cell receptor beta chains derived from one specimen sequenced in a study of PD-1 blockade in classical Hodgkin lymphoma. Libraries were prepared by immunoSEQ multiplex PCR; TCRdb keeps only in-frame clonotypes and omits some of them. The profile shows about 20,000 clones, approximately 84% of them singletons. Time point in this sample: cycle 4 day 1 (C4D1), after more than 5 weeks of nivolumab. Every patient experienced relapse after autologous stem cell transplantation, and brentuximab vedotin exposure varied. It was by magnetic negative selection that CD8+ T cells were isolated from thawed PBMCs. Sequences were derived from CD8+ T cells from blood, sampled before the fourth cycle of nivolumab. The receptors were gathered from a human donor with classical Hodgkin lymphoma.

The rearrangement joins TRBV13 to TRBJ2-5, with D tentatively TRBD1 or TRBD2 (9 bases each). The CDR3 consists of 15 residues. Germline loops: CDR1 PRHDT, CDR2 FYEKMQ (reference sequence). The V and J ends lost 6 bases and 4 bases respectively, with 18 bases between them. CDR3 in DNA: TGTGCCAGCAGAGCGGGGGGACAGGGATTAGAGACCCAGTACTTC. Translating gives CASRAGGQGLETQYF.

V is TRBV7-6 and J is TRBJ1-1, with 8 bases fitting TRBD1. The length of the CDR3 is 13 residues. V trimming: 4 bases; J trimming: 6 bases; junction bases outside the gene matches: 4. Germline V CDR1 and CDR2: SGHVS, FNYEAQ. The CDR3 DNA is TGTGCCAGCAGCTCCCAGGGGGCCGCTGAAGCTTTCTTT. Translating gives CASSSQGAAEAFF.

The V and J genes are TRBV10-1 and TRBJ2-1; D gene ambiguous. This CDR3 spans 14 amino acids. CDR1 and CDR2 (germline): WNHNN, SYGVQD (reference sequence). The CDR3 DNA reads TGCGTCCAAGTCCCACCTCTAACCCCAACTGAGCAGTTCTTC. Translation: CVQVPPLTPTEQFF.

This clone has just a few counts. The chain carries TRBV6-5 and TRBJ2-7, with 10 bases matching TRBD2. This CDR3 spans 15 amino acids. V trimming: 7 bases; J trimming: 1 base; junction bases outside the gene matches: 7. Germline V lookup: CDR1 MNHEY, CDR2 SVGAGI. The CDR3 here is CASTLILAGSYEQYF. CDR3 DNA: TGTGCCAGCACTTTAATACTAGCGGGGTCCTACGAGCAGTACTTC.

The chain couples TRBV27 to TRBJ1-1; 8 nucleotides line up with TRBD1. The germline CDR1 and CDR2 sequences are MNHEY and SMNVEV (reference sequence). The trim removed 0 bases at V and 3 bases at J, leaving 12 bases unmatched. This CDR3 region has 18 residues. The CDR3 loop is CASSLSSVRGPWDTEAFF. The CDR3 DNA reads TGTGCCAGCAGTTTATCGTCGGTCAGGGGGCCCTGGGACACTGAAGCTTTCTTT.

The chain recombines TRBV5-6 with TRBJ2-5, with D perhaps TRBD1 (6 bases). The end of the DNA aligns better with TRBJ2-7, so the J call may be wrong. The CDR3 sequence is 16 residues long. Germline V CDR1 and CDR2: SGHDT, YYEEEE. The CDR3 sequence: CASSLRTAIFSYEQYF. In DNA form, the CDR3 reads TGTGCCAGCAGCTTGCGGACAGCCATATTTTCCTACGAGCAGTACTTC.

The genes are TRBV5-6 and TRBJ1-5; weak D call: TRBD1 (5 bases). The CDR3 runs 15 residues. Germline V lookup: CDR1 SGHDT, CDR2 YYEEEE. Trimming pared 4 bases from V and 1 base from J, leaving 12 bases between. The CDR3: CASSLGLTSNQPQHF. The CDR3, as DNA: TGTGCCAGCAGCCTGGGACTGACAAGCAATCAGCCCCAGCATTTT.

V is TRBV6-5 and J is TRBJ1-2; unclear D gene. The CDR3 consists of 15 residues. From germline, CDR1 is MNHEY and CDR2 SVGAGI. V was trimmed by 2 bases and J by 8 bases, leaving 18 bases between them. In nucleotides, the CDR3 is TGTGCCAGCAGTTACGGAGCTGTGGGTTGGAGGGGCTACACCTTC. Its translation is CASSYGAVGWRGYTF.

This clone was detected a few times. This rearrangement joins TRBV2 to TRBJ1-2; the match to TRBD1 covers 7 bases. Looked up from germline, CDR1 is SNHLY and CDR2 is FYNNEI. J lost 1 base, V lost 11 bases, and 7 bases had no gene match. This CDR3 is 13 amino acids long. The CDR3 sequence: CAPRGERNYGYTF. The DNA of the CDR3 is TGTGCCCCCAGGGGGGAACGTAACTATGGCTACACCTTC. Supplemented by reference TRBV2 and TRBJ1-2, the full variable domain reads EPEVTQTPSHQVTQMGQEVILRCVPISNHLYFYWYRQILGQKVEFLVSFYNNEISEKSEIFDDQFSVERPDGSNFTLKIRSTKLEDSAMYFCAPRGERNYGYTFGSGTRLTVV.

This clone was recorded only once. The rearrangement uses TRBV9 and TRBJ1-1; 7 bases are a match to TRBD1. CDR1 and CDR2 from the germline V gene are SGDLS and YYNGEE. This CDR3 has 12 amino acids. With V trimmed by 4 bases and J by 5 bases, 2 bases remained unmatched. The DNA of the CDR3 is TGTGCCAGCAGCCCGACAGGGACTGAAGCTTTCTTT. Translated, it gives CASSPTGTEAFF. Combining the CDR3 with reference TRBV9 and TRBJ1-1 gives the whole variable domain DSGVTQTPKHLITATGQRVTLRCSPRSGDLSVYWYQQSLDQGLQFLIQYYNGEERAKGNILERFSAQQFPDLHSELNLSSLELGDSALYFCASSPTGTEAFFGQGTRLTVV.

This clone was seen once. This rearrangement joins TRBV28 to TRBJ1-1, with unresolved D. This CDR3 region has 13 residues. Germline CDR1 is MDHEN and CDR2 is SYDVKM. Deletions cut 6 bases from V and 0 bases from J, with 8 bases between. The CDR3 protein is CASSRGVNTEAFF. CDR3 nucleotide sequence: TGTGCCAGCAGCCGCGGGGTGAACACTGAAGCTTTCTTT.

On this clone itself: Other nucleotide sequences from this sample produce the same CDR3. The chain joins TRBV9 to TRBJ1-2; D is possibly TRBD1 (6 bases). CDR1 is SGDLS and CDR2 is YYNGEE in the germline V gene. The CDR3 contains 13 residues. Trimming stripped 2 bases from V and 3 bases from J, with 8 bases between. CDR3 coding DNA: TGTGCCAGCAGCGTGGGGGGCGACTATGGCTACACCTTC. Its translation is CASSVGGDYGYTF.

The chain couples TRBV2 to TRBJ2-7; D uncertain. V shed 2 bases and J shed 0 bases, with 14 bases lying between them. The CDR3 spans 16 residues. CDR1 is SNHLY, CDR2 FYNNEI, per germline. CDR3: CASSETVTASSYEQYF. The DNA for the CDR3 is TGTGCCAGCAGTGAAACGGTTACAGCCAGCTCCTACGAGCAGTACTTC.

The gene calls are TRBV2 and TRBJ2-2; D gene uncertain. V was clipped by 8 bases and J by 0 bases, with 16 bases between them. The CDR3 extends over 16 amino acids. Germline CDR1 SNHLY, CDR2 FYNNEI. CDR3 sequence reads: CASCPSETSNTGELFF. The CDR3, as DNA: TGTGCCAGCTGCCCGTCAGAGACCTCGAACACCGGGGAGCTGTTTTTT.

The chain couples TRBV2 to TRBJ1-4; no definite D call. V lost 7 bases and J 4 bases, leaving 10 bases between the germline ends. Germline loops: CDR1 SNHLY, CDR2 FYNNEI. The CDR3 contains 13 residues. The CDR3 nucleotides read TGTGCCAGCAATACAGCAGATAATGAAAAACTGTTTTTT. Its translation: CASNTADNEKLFF.

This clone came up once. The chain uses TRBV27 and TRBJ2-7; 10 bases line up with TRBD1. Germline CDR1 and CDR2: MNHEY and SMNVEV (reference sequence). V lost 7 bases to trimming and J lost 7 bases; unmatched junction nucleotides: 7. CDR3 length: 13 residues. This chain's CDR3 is CASKTGGAGEQYF. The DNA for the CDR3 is TGTGCCAGCAAGACAGGGGGCGCGGGGGAGCAGTACTTC.

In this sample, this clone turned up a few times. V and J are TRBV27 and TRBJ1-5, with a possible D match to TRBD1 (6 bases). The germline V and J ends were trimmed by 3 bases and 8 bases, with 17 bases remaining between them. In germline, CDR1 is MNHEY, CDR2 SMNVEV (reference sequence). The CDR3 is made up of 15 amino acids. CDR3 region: CASSFSGTYEKPQHF. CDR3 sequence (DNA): TGTGCCAGCAGTTTTTCCGGGACATATGAAAAGCCCCAGCATTTT.

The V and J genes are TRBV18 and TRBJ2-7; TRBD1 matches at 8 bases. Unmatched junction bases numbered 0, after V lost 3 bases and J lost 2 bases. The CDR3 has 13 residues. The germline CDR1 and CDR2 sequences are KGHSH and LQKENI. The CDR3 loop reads CASSPTGAYEQYF. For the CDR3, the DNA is TGTGCCAGCTCACCGACAGGGGCCTACGAGCAGTACTTC.

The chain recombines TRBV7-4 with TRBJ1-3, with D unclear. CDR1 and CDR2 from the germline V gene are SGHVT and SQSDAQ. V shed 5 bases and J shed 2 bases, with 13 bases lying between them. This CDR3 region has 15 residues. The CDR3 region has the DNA TGTGCCAGCAGCAAGTCCCCCGGGGCTGGAAACACCATATATTTT. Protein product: CASSKSPGAGNTIYF.

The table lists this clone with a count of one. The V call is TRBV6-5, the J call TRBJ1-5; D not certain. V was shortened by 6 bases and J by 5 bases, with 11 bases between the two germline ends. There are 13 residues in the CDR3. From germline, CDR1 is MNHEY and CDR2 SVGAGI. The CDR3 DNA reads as TGTGCCAGCAGACCACGGTCGGATCAGCCCCAGCATTTT. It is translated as CASRPRSDQPQHF.

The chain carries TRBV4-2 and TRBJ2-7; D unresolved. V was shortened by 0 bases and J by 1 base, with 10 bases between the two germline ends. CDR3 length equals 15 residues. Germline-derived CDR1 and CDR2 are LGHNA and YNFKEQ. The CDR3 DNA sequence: TGTGCCAGCAGCCAAGAAAGCTCGTGGTCCTACGAGCAGTACTTC. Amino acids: CASSQESSWSYEQYF.